This is a list of T cell receptor beta chains from one sample in a study of shared clonotypes between healthy human individuals. Sequencing was performed with immunoSEQ multiplex PCR; in TCRdb, only in-frame clones are kept and a portion is missing. This sample has roughly 2,300,000 clones, with 85% to 95% found just once. Material: naive CD4+ T cells from PBMCs. The receptors here all came from a man in his late teens or twenties in good health. Some clones in this sample may be carry-over from other donors' samples. CDR3s include the opening cysteine and the closing phenylalanine or tryptophan. D genes are given only for firm matches. Clone sizes are given selectively: once, few, many, or a class where the clone is expanded.

NA,16,TRBV7-9,TRBJ1-4,NA,TGTGCCAGCAGTCTCACAGGGTCGAAGACTAATGAAAAACTGTTTTTT,CASSLTGSKTNEKLFF
NA,13,TRBV28,TRBJ2-2,NA,TGTGCCAGCAGTTTCCCGGGGACCGGGGAGCTGTTTTTT,CASSFPGTGELFF
NA,16,TRBV5-1,TRBJ1-6,once,TGCGCCAGCAGCTTGGGTCTCGACAGACCGAATTCACCCCTCCACTTT,CASSLGLDRPNSPLHF
NA,16,TRBV7-9,TRBJ2-6,few,TGTGCCAGCAGCCTTGGTGCTGGGGCGGGGACCAACGTCCTGACTTTC,CASSLGAGAGTNVLTF
TRBD2,16,TRBV7-8,TRBJ2-1,NA,TGTGCCAGCAGCCCTACTAGCGGGGGGACCTACAATGAGCAGTTCTTC,CASSPTSGGTYNEQFF
TRBD1,15,TRBV2,TRBJ1-5,NA,TGTGCCAGCAGTGAATATCAGGGGGCTAATCAGCCCCAGCATTTT,CASSEYQGANQPQHF
TRBD2,16,TRBV28,TRBJ2-7,NA,TGTGCCAGCAGTCCCCCTAGCGGGCGGAATCCCTACGAGCAGTACTTC,CASSPPSGRNPYEQYF
NA,13,TRBV2,TRBJ2-3,NA,TGTGCCAGCAGTGAAGAAAGTGCAGATACGCAGTATTTT,CASSEESADTQYF
NA,17,TRBV5-4,TRBJ1-1,NA,TGTGCCAGCAGCCGGGGGGGCCAAGGGATTTTGAACACTGAAGCTTTCTTT,CASSRGGQGILNTEAFF
NA,13,TRBV7-2,TRBJ2-7,once,TGTGCCAGCAGCTTAAGGGCTGACTACGAGCAGTACTTC,CASSLRADYEQYF
TRBD2,15,TRBV7-9,TRBJ2-7,once,TGTGCCAGCAGCCCTTTAGCGGGAGGCTTCTACGAGCAGTACTTC,CASSPLAGGFYEQYF
TRBD2,16,TRBV4-1,TRBJ2-1,NA,TGCGCCAGCAGCCAAAAACCGACTAGCGGGAGTGTGGAGCAGTTCTTC,CASSQKPTSGSVEQFF
NA,13,TRBV28,TRBJ1-2,NA,TGTGCCAGCAGCCTACATTCTAACTATGGCTACACCTTC,CASSLHSNYGYTF
TRBD1,15,TRBV28,TRBJ2-3,NA,TGTGCCAGCAGTCGGACAGGGGCCCGCACAGATACGCAGTATTTT,CASSRTGARTDTQYF
NA,16,TRBV21-1,TRBJ1-1,NA,TGTGCCAGCAGCAAAGAAACGGCAGGGGGGAACACTGAAGCTTTCTTT,CASSKETAGGNTEAFF
NA,14,TRBV7-6,TRBJ2-4,NA,TGTGCCAGCAGCTTAGGTATAAGTTCCGACATTCAGTACTTC,CASSLGISSDIQYF
NA,13,TRBV30,TRBJ1-5,few,TGTGCCTGGTCTCCAGGGTTTGATCAGCCCCAGCATTTT,CAWSPGFDQPQHF
NA,14,TRBV6-1,TRBJ2-3,NA,TGTGCCAGCAGTGAACGTTTTCGTCCAGATACGCAGTATTTT,CASSERFRPDTQYF
NA,16,TRBV18,TRBJ2-3,NA,TGTGCCAGCTCACCACCGAACAGGGAGGGAACAGATACGCAGTATTTT,CASSPPNREGTDTQYF
TRBD1,14,TRBV4-1,TRBJ2-7,NA,TGCGCCAGCACCCGCGGGACAGGGGCCTACGAGCAGTACTTC,CASTRGTGAYEQYF
NA,15,TRBV4-2,TRBJ2-7,NA,TGTGCCAGCAGCCAAGACGGTGAGCCTCAATACGAGCAGTACTTC,CASSQDGEPQYEQYF
TRBD2,15,TRBV5-1,TRBJ2-3,once,TGCGCCAGCAGCTTATTAGCGGGAGTAGGGGATACGCAGTATTTT,CASSLLAGVGDTQYF
NA,17,TRBV19,TRBJ2-3,NA,TGTGCCAGTAGTATAGGTGGCTGGAGGGAGTCCGCAGATACGCAGTATTTT,CASSIGGWRESADTQYF
NA,15,TRBV11-2,TRBJ2-7,NA,TGTGCCAGCAGCTTATATTTAAGGGCCGGCTACGAGCAGTACTTC,CASSLYLRAGYEQYF
NA,11,TRBV5-1,TRBJ2-1,NA,TGCGCCAGCAGCTTGGGGAATGAGCAGTTCTTC,CASSLGNEQFF
NA,13,TRBV7-3,TRBJ2-7,NA,TGTGCCAGCAGCTTGCTCGACTCCTACGAGCAGTACTTC,CASSLLDSYEQYF
TRBD1,16,TRBV27,TRBJ1-1,NA,TGTGCCAGCAGTCGCCCGACAGGGACAGTGAACACTGAAGCTCTCTTT,CASSRPTGTVNTEALF
NA,16,TRBV5-1,TRBJ2-7,NA,TGCGCCAGCAGCCGGGCCCGGCCCCCCCCTCCTGGAGAGCAGTACTTC,CASSRARPPPPGEQYF
NA,17,TRBV4-2,TRBJ2-1,once,TGTGCCAGCAGCCAAGCCAAGCGCCCTAGCTCCTACAATGAGCAGTTCTTC,CASSQAKRPSSYNEQFF
NA,12,TRBV7-9,TRBJ2-3,NA,TGTGCCAGCAGCTTAGATGAAAATACGCAGTATTTT,CASSLDENTQYF
NA,12,TRBV7-3,TRBJ2-7,NA,TGTGCCAGCAGCTCGGGAGCCCCCGAGCAGTACTTC,CASSSGAPEQYF
TRBD1,15,TRBV28,TRBJ1-1,NA,TGTGCCAGCGGCTTGGGGGCCGGGACAGGGCTTTTAGCTTTCTTT,CASGLGAGTGLLAFF
TRBD2,15,TRBV11-3,TRBJ2-1,NA,TGTGCCAGCAGCCCAGGGACTAGCGAATACAATGAGCAGTTCTTC,CASSPGTSEYNEQFF
TRBD1,14,TRBV7-9,TRBJ1-2,NA,TGTGCCAGCAGCCGCGCAGGGGGTGGCTATGGCTACACCTTC,CASSRAGGGYGYTF
TRBD1,14,TRBV5-1,TRBJ1-1,NA,TGCGCCAGCAGCTTTACAGGGGCGAACACTGAAGCTTTCTTT,CASSFTGANTEAFF
TRBD2,13,TRBV19,TRBJ2-5,once,TGTGCCAGTAGCGCGGGAGGGAGAGAGACCCAGTACTTC,CASSAGGRETQYF
NA,15,TRBV25-1,TRBJ2-1,NA,TGTGCCAGCAGTGAGCACAGGGGGGGCTACAATGAGCAGTTCTTC,CASSEHRGGYNEQFF
NA,13,TRBV2,TRBJ1-2,NA,TGTGCCAGCAGGGCAGACAGTCCCCGAGGCTACACCTTC,CASRADSPRGYTF
TRBD1,13,TRBV2,TRBJ2-2,NA,TGTGCCAGCTGCGGGACAGGGAACGGGGAGCTGTTTTTT,CASCGTGNGELFF
NA,13,TRBV27,TRBJ1-1,few,TGTGCCAGCAGTAAACAGGGAGATACTGAAGCTTTCTTT,CASSKQGDTEAFF
NA,18,TRBV9,TRBJ2-6,NA,TGTGCCAGCAGCGTAGCTCGGGAAGGGGGCTCTGGGGCCAACGTCCTGACTTTC,CASSVAREGGSGANVLTF
NA,18,TRBV18,TRBJ1-1,NA,TGTGCCAGCTCGCCGAGTGTAATACGGGACACCGGACCCCCTGAAGCTTTCTTT,CASSPSVIRDTGPPEAFF
TRBD2,16,TRBV27,TRBJ2-7,NA,TGTGCCAGCAGGGGAACGGCTAGCGGGGGCTCCTACGAGCAGTACTTC,CASRGTASGGSYEQYF
NA,17,TRBV7-2,TRBJ2-6,NA,TGTGCCAGCAGCCCGCCTAATTGGCGCTCTGGGGCCAACGTCCTGACTTTC,CASSPPNWRSGANVLTF
TRBD1,12,TRBV7-9,TRBJ2-4,NA,TGTGCCAGCAGGCTGACGGGACAGGATCTGTACTTC,CASRLTGQDLYF
NA,17,TRBV25-1,TRBJ2-1,NA,TGTGCCAGCAGTGACGGGGTACTTGTGAGCTCCTACAATGAGCAGTTCTTC,CASSDGVLVSSYNEQFF
NA,16,TRBV5-1,TRBJ1-4,NA,TGCGCCAGCAGCTTGACGGGCAGCTCAACTAATGAAAAACTGTTTTTT,CASSLTGSSTNEKLFF
NA,13,TRBV30,TRBJ1-2,NA,TGTGCCTGGAGCAAGTCGGTGAACTATGGCTACACCTTC,CAWSKSVNYGYTF
NA,16,TRBV6-1,TRBJ2-2,once,TGTGCCAGCAGTGAGGGACGAACAGGGTGGACCGGGGAGCTGTTTTTT,CASSEGRTGWTGELFF
NA,15,TRBV19,TRBJ2-4,NA,TGTGCCAGTAGTATATCAGGGGTCGTTCGGAACATTCAGTACTTC,CASSISGVVRNIQYF
TRBD2,15,TRBV28,TRBJ2-1,NA,TGTGCCAGCAGCAAACTAGCGTCTGGCTACAATGAGCAGTTCTTC,CASSKLASGYNEQFF
NA,14,TRBV7-3,TRBJ2-1,NA,TGTGCCAGCAGCTTCGGACAGTCCTACAATGAGCAGTTCTTC,CASSFGQSYNEQFF
NA,13,TRBV28,TRBJ2-1,NA,TGTGCCAGCAGTTCGTCGGGATTATATGAGCAGTTCTTC,CASSSSGLYEQFF